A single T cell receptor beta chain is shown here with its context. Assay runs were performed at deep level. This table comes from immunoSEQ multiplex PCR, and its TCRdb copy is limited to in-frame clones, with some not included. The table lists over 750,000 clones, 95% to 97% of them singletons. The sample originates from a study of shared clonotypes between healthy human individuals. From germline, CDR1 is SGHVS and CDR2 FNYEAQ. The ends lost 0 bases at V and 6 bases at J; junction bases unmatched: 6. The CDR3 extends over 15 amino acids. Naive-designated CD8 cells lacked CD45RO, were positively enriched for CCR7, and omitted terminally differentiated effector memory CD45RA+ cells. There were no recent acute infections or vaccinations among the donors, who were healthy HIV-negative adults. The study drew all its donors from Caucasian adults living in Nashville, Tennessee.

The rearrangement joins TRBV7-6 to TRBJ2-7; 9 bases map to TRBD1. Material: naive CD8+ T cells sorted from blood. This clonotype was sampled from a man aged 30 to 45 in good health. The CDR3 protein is CASSLAGGQGREQYF. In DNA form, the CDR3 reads TGTGCCAGCAGCTTAGCGGGGGGACAGGGTCGCGAGCAGTACTTC.